This T cell receptor (beta chain) was recovered during a study of cytomegalovirus exposure and HLA in healthy donors. Germline lookup yields CDR1 MRHNA and CDR2 SNTAGT. The V gene end was trimmed by 6 bases and the J gene end by 8 bases; junction bases not matched to a gene: 5. CDR3 length equals 14 residues. Use of 60 Vbeta and 13 Jbeta primers characterized the PCR. Some clones are missing from TCRdb's copy, which holds only in-frame ones; the method was immunoSEQ multiplex PCR. The data hold roughly 120,000 clones, with roughly 9.9% observed a single time. The receptor's source is a man aged 25-45 years in good health and CMV-seronegative. This chain uses TRBV6-4 with TRBJ2-1; 12 bases fit TRBD1. Sequenced sample: PBMCs. The CDR3: CASRRGQGADEQFF. The CDR3 nucleotides read TGTGCCAGCAGGAGGGGACAGGGGGCCGATGAGCAGTTCTTC.